This TCR beta chain was sequenced during a study of post-analysis software for immune sequencing data. Study-wide findings and caveats: In patients, about 5 TRBV segments were more frequent than in controls, with TRBV5-6, TRBV5-1 and TRBV20-1 among them. Same-batch preparations were strongly co-clustered by F measure.

On this clonotype itself: What it binds is unknown.

Unique molecular identifiers were carried by the TCR beta cDNA libraries. In TCRdb, the PCR reads were re-called with MiXCR into one record per CDR3 protein. Among 400,000 to 500,000 distinct CDR3 sequences listed, less than 40% were seen once. Germline V gene sequence: CDR1 MDHEN, CDR2 SYDVKM. This CDR3 has 13 residues. V lost 7 bases and J lost 2; bases outside the gene matches: 5. What was sequenced was blood. The TCR sequence derives from a girl under 10 years old with multiple sclerosis. The rearrangement links TRBV28 to TRBJ2-7; 7 bases map to TRBD1. The CDR3 DNA reads TGTGCCAGCAACCCGGGACAGCCCTACGAGCAGTACTTC. Its translation: CASNPGQPYEQYF.